The 2 T cell receptor beta chains listed next were all sequenced from one sample in a study of cytomegalovirus exposure and HLA in healthy donors. PCR primers comprised 60 Vbeta and 13 Jbeta primers. Method: immunoSEQ multiplex PCR; TCRdb's copy keeps in-frame clones and lacks some. The table has some 56,000 clones, 50% to 70% seen once. The sample taken for sequencing was PBMCs. These receptors came from a human donor in good health.

The chain has TRBV7-9 and TRBJ1-2; D might be TRBD1 (6 bases). CDR3 length equals 15 residues. V gave up 5 bases and J gave up 2 bases, with 15 bases separating them. Germline CDR1 is SEHNR and CDR2 is FQNEAQ (reference sequence). CDR3 in DNA: TGTGCCAGCAGCCCTTCGGGGACACAAAACTATGGCTACACCTTC. Its protein product is CASSPSGTQNYGYTF.

The V call is TRBV15, the J call TRBJ1-6; D gene uncertain. Germline-derived CDR1 and CDR2 are LNHNV and YYDKDF (reference sequence). Trimming pared 0 bases from V and 6 bases from J, leaving 9 bases between. This CDR3 region has 15 residues. CDR3 DNA sequence: TGTGCCACCAGCAGAGATGGAGACCCTAATTCACCCCTCCACTTT. This gives the protein CATSRDGDPNSPLHF.